This TCR beta chain was sequenced in a study of blood T cells in healthy people across ages. General study findings and limits: The study lacked donor CMV status, which possibly confounded expanded clonotype changes. In older individuals, TCR beta diversity per million T cells was lower, falling roughly linearly with age.

Turning to this clonotype: Its antigen is unidentified.

Using a J-beta primer mix together with a sample-barcoded 5' primer, a second PCR was run for about 6 to 11 cycles. The template-switch adaptor was a 5' adaptor with 12 random nucleotides. It tagged each cDNA molecule. One entry per CDR3 protein, called by TCRdb with MiXCR from the 5' RACE reads. This sample has some 1.4 million distinct CDR3 sequences; 35% to 45% occur once, and the top ten carry 7.9%. In germline, CDR1 is LGHDT, CDR2 YNNKEL (reference sequence). The CDR3 runs to 15 residues. Deletions cut 4 bases from V and 5 bases from J, with 17 bases between. Sequences were obtained from blood. The TCR comes from a woman in her late teens or twenties in good health. This chain joins TRBV3-1 and TRBJ2-5; D might be TRBD2 (6 bases). In nucleotides, the CDR3 is TGTGCCAGCAGCCTACCGGGAGAGGGGTCGGAGACCCAGTACTTC. It encodes CASSLPGEGSETQYF.